This TCR beta chain originates from a study of cytomegalovirus exposure and HLA in healthy donors. Turning to the study itself: There were approximately 81 million unique TCRs (from HLA-typed donors) in an early data release. Study observations and caveats: The authors considered a cluster of highly shared sequence variants likely to be a sequencing artifact. In a later analysis, TCR beta V- and J-gene trimming showed a link to a missense DCLRE1C variant.

13 Jbeta primers and 60 Vbeta primers were used for the PCR. Profiled with immunoSEQ multiplex PCR; TCRdb holds only in-frame clones, not every one. Altogether over 100,000 clones are present, 55% to 65% being singletons, with the ten largest covering roughly 2%. A word on this clone: Its antigen is unidentified.

Trimming cost V 7 bases and J 2 bases; bases outside gene matches: 3. The CDR3 consists of 16 residues. Germline loops: CDR1 MDHEN, CDR2 SYDVKM. The rearrangement joins TRBV28 to TRBJ2-1; TRBD2 aligns across 15 bases. The sequencing input was PBMCs. This TCR derives from a woman aged 25 to 45 in good health and CMV-seronegative. CDR3 nucleotide sequence: TGTGCCAGCACCGGACTAGCGGGAGGGCCCTACAATGAGCAGTTCTTC. It specifies CASTGLAGGPYNEQFF.